What follows are 15 T cell receptor beta chains derived from one specimen sequenced in a study of blood T cell repertoires in COVID-19. Data came from immunoSEQ multiplex PCR; TCRdb stores just in-frame clones and leaves some out. The sample carries roughly 150,000 clones, around 83% recorded once. The sequenced sample was peripheral blood. These receptors originate from a woman aged 45 to 65 with acute or convalescent COVID-19.

The rearrangement joins TRBV19 to TRBJ1-5; a weak D match, TRBD1 (5 bases). The V gene's germline CDR1 is LNHDA and CDR2 SQIVND (reference sequence). This CDR3 has 14 residues. Trimming removed 1 base from V and 7 bases from J, with 11 bases in between. The CDR3 loop reads CASSIAGKGQPQHF. The CDR3 DNA sequence: TGTGCCAGTAGTATAGCAGGGAAGGGCCAGCCCCAGCATTTT.

The CDR3 DNA follows: TGCGCCAGCTTCCCCGGGGACATTCTTAACTATGGCTACACCTTC. Its translation is CASFPGDILNYGYTF. The chain couples TRBV5-1 to TRBJ1-2, with D possibly being TRBD1 (6 bases). The CDR3 has 15 residues. Looked up from germline, CDR1 is SGHRS and CDR2 is YFSETQ. Trimming took 7 bases from V and 1 from J, leaving 17 bases between them.

The chain carries TRBV18 and TRBJ2-2; 10 bases match TRBD2. Germline lookup yields CDR1 KGHSH and CDR2 LQKENI. The ends lost 3 bases at V and 4 bases at J; junction bases unmatched: 8. CDR3 size: 17 residues. CDR3 protein: CASSPSGASGSTGELFF. CDR3 DNA: TGTGCCAGCTCACCTTCGGGGGCTAGCGGGAGCACCGGGGAGCTGTTTTTT.

This clone was counted once. V is TRBV2 and J is TRBJ1-1; weak D call: TRBD1 (6 bases). Trimming removed 5 bases at V and 3 bases at J, with 16 bases between. The CDR3 is made up of 15 amino acids. The germline gives CDR1 SNHLY, CDR2 FYNNEI. The CDR3 DNA follows: TGTGCCAGCAGTTTAACAGGGACTAGGTACACTGAAGCTTTCTTT. It translates to CASSLTGTRYTEAFF.

This clone was found a few times. V and J are TRBV4-3 and TRBJ2-7, with D hard to call. The CDR3 covers 13 residues. Germline CDR1 LGHNA, CDR2 YSLEER. V was trimmed by 1 base and J by 2 bases, leaving 6 bases between them. The CDR3 reads CASSQVLPYEQYF. The CDR3 nucleotides are TGCGCCAGCAGCCAAGTTCTCCCCTACGAGCAGTACTTC.

The rearrangement links TRBV4-2 to TRBJ2-1; 13 bases align to TRBD2. The V segment lost 6 bases and the J segment 12 bases; nucleotides outside the gene matches: 11. This CDR3 region has 15 residues. The germline CDR1 and CDR2 sequences are LGHNA and YNFKEQ. Written as DNA, the CDR3 is TGTGCCAGCAGGCCAGGGACTAGCGGGGTCCCGGGGCAGTTCTTC. Protein sequence: CASRPGTSGVPGQFF.

This clone was counted a single time. This chain uses TRBV5-1 with TRBJ2-5; 10 positions agree with TRBD2. The V gene end was trimmed by 2 bases and the J gene end by 5 bases; junction bases not matched to a gene: 6. Germline V gives CDR1 SGHRS, CDR2 YFSETQ. The CDR3 covers 15 residues. CDR3 nucleotide sequence: TGCGCCAGCAGCTTACTAGCGGGAAGTGGTGAGACCCAGTACTTC. As protein: CASSLLAGSGETQYF.

The chain uses TRBV14 and TRBJ2-3; D perhaps matches TRBD1 (5 bases). Germline CDR1 and CDR2: SGHDN and FVKESK. V lost 2 bases and J lost 2, with 20 bases in between. This CDR3 spans 18 amino acids. The CDR3 nucleotides read TGTGCCAGCAGCCAAAATTCGGCAGGGATAACCTCCACAGATACGCAGTATTTT. Its translation is CASSQNSAGITSTDTQYF.

A single count supports this clone. This chain joins TRBV18 and TRBJ1-4, with D maybe TRBD1 (5 bases). This CDR3 contains 13 residues. Trimming pared 4 bases from V and 7 bases from J, leaving 10 bases between. CDR1 is KGHSH, CDR2 LQKENI, per germline. The CDR3 sequence: CASSQAGREKLFF. For the CDR3, the DNA is TGTGCCAGCTCACAGGCAGGGCGTGAAAAACTGTTTTTT. Together with reference TRBV18 and TRBJ1-4, the CDR3 gives the full variable domain: NAGVMQNPRHLVRRRGQEARLRCSPMKGHSHVYWYRQLPEEGLKFMVYLQKENIIDESGMPKERFSAEFPKEGPSILRIQQVVRGDSAAYFCASSQAGREKLFFGSGTQLSVL.

This clone was counted only a few times. The rearrangement uses TRBV14 and TRBJ1-6, with 7 bases lining up with TRBD1. The V gene end was trimmed by 2 bases and the J gene end by 10 bases; junction bases not matched to a gene: 14. The CDR3 extends over 17 amino acids. CDR1 and CDR2 from the germline V gene are SGHDN and FVKESK. This CDR3 is CASSQLGHRGLSSPLHF. Written as DNA, the CDR3 is TGTGCCAGCAGCCAACTGGGCCACAGGGGCCTTAGCTCACCCCTCCACTTT. The complete variable domain, with remaining parts taken from reference TRBV14 and TRBJ1-6, reads EAGVTQFPSHSVIEKGQTVTLRCDPISGHDNLYWYRRVMGKEIKFLLHFVKESKQDESGMPNNRFLAERTGGTYSTLKVQPAELEDSGVYFCASSQLGHRGLSSPLHFGNGTRLTVT.

As for this clone: Other DNA sequences of this sample code for an identical CDR3. The chain couples TRBV2 to TRBJ1-5, with TRBD1 as a possible D gene (5 bases). Trimming took 4 bases from V and 3 from J, leaving 10 bases between them. Germline CDR1 is SNHLY and CDR2 is FYNNEI. There are 14 residues in the CDR3. The CDR3 spells CASSGRGSNQPQHF. The CDR3 DNA follows: TGTGCCAGCAGTGGGCGGGGCTCCAATCAGCCCCAGCATTTT.

The CDR3 sequence: CASSQVQGAYEQYF. Written as DNA, the CDR3 is TGCGCCAGCAGCCAAGTTCAGGGGGCCTACGAGCAGTACTTC. The chain joins TRBV4-1 to TRBJ2-7; 7 bases agree with TRBD1. The V gene end was trimmed by 1 base and the J gene end by 2 bases; junction bases not matched to a gene: 2. The CDR3 covers 14 residues. From germline, CDR1 is MGHRA and CDR2 YSYEKL.

This clone was seen many times. The J gene is TRBJ2-5, the V gene TRBV4-3; the D is unclear. V lost 1 base and J lost 4, with 10 bases in between. This CDR3 is 14 amino acids long. The germline gives CDR1 LGHNA, CDR2 YSLEER. The CDR3 spells CASSQGSVSETQYF. As DNA, the CDR3 is TGCGCCAGCAGCCAAGGTTCCGTTTCAGAGACCCAGTACTTC.

V is TRBV9 and J is TRBJ2-2, with 8 bases matching TRBD1. This CDR3 is built from 15 residues. J gave up 1 base and V 3 bases, and 2 bases lay outside the gene matches. Germline CDR1 reads SGDLS; CDR2 reads YYNGEE. DNA of the CDR3: TGTGCCAGCAGCGAAGGACAGGGGAACACCGGGGAGCTGTTTTTT. It encodes CASSEGQGNTGELFF.

The V call is TRBV4-3, the J call TRBJ1-2; possible D gene TRBD1, 5 bases. V dropped 4 bases and J dropped 1 base, with 19 bases sitting between them. CDR3 length: 17 amino acids. The germline gives CDR1 LGHNA, CDR2 YSLEER. CDR3 sequence (DNA): TGCGCCAGCAGCCGGGACTTTCTCGTGCTGCATAACTATGGCTACACCTTC. Amino acid sequence: CASSRDFLVLHNYGYTF.